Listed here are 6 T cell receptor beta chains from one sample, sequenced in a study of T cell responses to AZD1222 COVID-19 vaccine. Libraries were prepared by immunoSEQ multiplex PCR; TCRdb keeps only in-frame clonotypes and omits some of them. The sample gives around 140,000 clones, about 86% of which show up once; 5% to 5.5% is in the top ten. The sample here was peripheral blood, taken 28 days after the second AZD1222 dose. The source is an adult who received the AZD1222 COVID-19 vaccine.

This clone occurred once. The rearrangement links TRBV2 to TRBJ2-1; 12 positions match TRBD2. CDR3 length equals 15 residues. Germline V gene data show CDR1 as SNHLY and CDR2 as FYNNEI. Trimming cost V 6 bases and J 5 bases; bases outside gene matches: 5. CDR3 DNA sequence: TGTGCCAGCAGAGCCCGACTAGCGGGGGACAATGAGCAGTTCTTC. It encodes CASRARLAGDNEQFF.

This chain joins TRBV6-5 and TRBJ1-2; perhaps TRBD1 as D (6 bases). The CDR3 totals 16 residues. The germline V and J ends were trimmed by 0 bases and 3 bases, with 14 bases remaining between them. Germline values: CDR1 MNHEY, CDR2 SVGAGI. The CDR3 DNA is TGTGCCAGCAGTTACTCGTCACAGGGTAGGGACTATGGCTACACCTTC. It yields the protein CASSYSSQGRDYGYTF.

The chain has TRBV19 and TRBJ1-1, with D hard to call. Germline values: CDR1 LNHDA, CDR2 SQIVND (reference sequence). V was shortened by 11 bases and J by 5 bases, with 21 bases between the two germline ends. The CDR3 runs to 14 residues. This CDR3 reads CAARGRQQGTEAFF. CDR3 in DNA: TGTGCCGCCAGAGGTCGTCAGCAAGGGACTGAAGCTTTCTTT.

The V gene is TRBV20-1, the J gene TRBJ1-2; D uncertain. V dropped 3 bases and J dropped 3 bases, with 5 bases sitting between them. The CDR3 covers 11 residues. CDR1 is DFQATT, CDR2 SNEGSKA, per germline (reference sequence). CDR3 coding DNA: TGCAGTGCTAGCGGGGACTATGGCTACACCTTC. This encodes CSASGDYGYTF.

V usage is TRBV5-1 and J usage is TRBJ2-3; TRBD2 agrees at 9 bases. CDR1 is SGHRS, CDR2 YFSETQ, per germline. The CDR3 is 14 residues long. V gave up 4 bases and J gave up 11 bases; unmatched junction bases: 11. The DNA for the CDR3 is TGCGCCAGCAGCCTCATCTCTAGCGGGGTTCAGCAGTATTTT. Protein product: CASSLISSGVQQYF. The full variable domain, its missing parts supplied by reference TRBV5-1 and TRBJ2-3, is KAGVTQTPRYLIKTRGQQVTLSCSPISGHRSVSWYQQTPGQGLQFLFEYFSETQRNKGNFPGRFSGRQFSNSRSEMNVSTLELGDSALYLCASSLISSGVQQYFGPGTRLTVL.

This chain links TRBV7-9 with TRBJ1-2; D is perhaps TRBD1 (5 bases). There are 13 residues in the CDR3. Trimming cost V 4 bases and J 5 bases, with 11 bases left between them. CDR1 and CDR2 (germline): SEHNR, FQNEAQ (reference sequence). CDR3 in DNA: TGTGCCAGCAGCTCGGGGGTCTCATATGGCTACACCTTC. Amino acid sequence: CASSSGVSYGYTF.